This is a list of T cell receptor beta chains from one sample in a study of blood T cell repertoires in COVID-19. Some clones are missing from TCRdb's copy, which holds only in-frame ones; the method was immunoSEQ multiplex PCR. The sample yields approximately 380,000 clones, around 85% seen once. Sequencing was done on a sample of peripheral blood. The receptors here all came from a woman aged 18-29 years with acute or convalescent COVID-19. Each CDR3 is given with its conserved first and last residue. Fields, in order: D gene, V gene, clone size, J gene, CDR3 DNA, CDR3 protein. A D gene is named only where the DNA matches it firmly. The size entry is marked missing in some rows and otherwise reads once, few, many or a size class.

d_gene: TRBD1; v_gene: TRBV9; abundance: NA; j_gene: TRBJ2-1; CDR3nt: TGTGCCAGCAGCGTAGACAGGGGGCCCCTCGATGAGCAGTTCTTC; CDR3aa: CASSVDRGPLDEQFF
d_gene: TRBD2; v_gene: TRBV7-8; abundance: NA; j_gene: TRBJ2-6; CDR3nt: TGTGCCAGCAGCTCCCCCTGGGGGGCTGTGGGGACTAGCGGGACTGGGGCCAACGTCCTGACTTTC; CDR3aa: CASSSPWGAVGTSGTGANVLTF
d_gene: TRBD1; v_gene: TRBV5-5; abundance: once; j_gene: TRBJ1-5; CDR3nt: TGTGCCAGCAGCCCCGGACAGGTCCATAGCAATCAGCCCCAGCATTTT; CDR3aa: CASSPGQVHSNQPQHF
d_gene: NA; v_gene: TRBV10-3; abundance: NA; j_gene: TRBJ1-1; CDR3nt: TGTGCCATCAGTGAAGGACAGCTGAACACTGAAGCTTTCTTT; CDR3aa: CAISEGQLNTEAFF
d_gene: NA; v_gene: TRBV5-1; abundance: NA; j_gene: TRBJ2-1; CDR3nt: TGCGCCAGCAGCTGGAGCACTGCCTACAATGAGCAGTTCTTC; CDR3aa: CASSWSTAYNEQFF
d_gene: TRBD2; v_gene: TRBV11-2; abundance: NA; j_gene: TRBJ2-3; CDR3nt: TGTGCCAGCTCCGGGGGGGCGGCCGTAGATACGCAGTATTTT; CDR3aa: CASSGGAAVDTQYF
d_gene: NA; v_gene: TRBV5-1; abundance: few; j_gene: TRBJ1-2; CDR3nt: TGCGCCAGCAGCCGCCCAGGGGAGATCTATGGCTACACCTTC; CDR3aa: CASSRPGEIYGYTF
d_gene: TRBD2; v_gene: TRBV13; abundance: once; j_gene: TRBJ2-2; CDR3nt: TGTGCCAGCAGCTTTGCGGGGGTCACCGGGGAGCTGTTTTTT; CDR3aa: CASSFAGVTGELFF
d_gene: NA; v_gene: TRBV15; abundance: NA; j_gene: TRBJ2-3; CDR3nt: TGTGCCACCAGCAGTGTTGAGGGTCCGGATACGCAGTATTTT; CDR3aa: CATSSVEGPDTQYF
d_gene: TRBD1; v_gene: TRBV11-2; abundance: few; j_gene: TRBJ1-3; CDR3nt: TGTGCCAGCAGCCAGGGGGCAGGAAACACCATATATTTT; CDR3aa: CASSQGAGNTIYF
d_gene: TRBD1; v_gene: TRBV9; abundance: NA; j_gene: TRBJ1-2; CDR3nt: TGTGCCAGCAGCACCGGGACAGGGCATAGCTATGGCTACACCTTC; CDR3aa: CASSTGTGHSYGYTF
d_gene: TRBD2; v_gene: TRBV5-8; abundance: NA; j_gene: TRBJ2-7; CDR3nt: TGTGCCAGCAGTAAAACATCCCTAGCGGGAGAGGCCTACGAGCAGTACTTC; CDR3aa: CASSKTSLAGEAYEQYF
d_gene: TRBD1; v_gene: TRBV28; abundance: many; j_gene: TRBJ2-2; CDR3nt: TGTGCCAGCAGTTGGACAGGGAGGGGGGAGCTGTTTTTT; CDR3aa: CASSWTGRGELFF
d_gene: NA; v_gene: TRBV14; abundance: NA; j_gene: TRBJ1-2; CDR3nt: TGTGCCAGCAGCCAAGAGGGCAGGGGTGGCTACACCTTC; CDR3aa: CASSQEGRGGYTF
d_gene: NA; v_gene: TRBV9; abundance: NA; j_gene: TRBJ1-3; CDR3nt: TGTGCCAGCAGCCCCGGAGGGACTGGAAACACCATATATTTT; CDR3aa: CASSPGGTGNTIYF
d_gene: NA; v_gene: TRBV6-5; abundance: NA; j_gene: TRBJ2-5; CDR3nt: TGTGCCAGCAGGCAGGGTCCCCGACAAGAGACCCAGTACTTC; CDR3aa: CASRQGPRQETQYF
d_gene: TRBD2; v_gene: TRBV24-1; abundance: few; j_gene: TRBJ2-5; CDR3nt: TGTGCCACCAGGGGCCCGGGACTAGCGAACCAAGAGACCCAGTACTTC; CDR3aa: CATRGPGLANQETQYF
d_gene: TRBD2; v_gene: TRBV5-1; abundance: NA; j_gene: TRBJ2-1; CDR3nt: TGCGCCAGCAGCCTAGCGGGGGGCCGCGGGGATGAGCAGTTCTTC; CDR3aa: CASSLAGGRGDEQFF
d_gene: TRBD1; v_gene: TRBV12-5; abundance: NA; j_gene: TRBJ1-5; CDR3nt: TGTGCTAGTGGTTCTGGACAGGCCCATCAGCCCCAGCATTTT; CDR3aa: CASGSGQAHQPQHF
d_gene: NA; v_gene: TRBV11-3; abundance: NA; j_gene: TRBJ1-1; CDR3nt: TGTGCCAGCAGCTGCCCCTCGACAGCGAACACTGAAGCTTTCTTT; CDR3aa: CASSCPSTANTEAFF
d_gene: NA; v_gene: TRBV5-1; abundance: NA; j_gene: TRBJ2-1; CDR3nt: TGCGCCAGCAGCTTGGAAGGGGATATGGTCGATGAGCAGTTCTTC; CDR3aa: CASSLEGDMVDEQFF
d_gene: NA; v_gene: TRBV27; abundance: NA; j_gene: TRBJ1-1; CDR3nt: TGTGCCAGCGGGGGCCCGAATCCTGAAGCTTTCTTT; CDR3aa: CASGGPNPEAFF
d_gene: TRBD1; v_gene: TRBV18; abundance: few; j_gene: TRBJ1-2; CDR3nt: TGTGCCAGCTCAACCGGGACAGGCCGTTATGGCTACACCTTC; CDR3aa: CASSTGTGRYGYTF
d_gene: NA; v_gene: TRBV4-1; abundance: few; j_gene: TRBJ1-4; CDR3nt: TGCGCCAGCAGCCAAGATGGGAGGGGCCCGAATGAAAAACTGTTTTTT; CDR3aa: CASSQDGRGPNEKLFF
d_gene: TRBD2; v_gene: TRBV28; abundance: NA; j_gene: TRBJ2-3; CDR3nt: TGTGCCAGCAGTTTCGGCGGGAGGCCCTTAGATACGCAGTATTTT; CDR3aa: CASSFGGRPLDTQYF
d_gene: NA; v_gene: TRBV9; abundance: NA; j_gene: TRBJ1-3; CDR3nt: TGTGCCAGCAGCCCCTCAGGGACTGAAGCTGGAAACACCATATATTTT; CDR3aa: CASSPSGTEAGNTIYF
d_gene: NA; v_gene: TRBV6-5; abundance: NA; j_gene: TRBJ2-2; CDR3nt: TGTGCCAGCACCCCCCCGAGTACCGGGGAGCTGTTTTTT; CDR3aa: CASTPPSTGELFF
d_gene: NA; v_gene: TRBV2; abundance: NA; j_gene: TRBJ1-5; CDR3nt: TGTGCCAGCAGTGTGGGAGGGCAGAATCAGCCCCAGCATTTT; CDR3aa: CASSVGGQNQPQHF
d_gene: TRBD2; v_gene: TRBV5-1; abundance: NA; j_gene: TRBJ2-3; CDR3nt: TGCGCCACCCGGAGCGGGGCCGGCACAGATACGCAGTATTTT; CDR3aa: CATRSGAGTDTQYF
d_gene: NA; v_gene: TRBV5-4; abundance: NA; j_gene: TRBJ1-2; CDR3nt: TGTGCCAGCAGCCCAAACGCGCTGGGGGCAACCTCCTATGGCTACACCTTC; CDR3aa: CASSPNALGATSYGYTF
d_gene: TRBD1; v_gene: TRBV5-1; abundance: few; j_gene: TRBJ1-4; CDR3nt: TGCGCCAGCAGGAGCAGACAGGGGCTTGACGAAAAACTGTTTTTT; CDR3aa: CASRSRQGLDEKLFF
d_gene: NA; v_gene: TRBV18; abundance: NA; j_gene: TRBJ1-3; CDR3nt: TGTGCCAGCTCACCACCGACGGCAGGGGACGGAAACACCATATATTTT; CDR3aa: CASSPPTAGDGNTIYF
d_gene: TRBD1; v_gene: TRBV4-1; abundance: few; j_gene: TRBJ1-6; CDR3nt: TGCGCCAGCAGCCAAGAAGGACAGGGGAACTTTTCACCCCTCCACTTT; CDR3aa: CASSQEGQGNFSPLHF
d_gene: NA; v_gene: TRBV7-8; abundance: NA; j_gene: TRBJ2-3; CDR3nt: TGTGCCAGCAGCTTAGAGCTGGGACACGAGTATACGCAGTATTTT; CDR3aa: CASSLELGHEYTQYF
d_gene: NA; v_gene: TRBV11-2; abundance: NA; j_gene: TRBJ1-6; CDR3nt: TGTGCCAGCAGCTTAGCTGGGGGCGGTTCACCCCTCCACTTT; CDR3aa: CASSLAGGGSPLHF
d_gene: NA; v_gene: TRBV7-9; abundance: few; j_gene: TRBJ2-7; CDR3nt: TGTGCCAGCAGCTTACAAACTGAGACCTACGAGCAGTACTTC; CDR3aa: CASSLQTETYEQYF
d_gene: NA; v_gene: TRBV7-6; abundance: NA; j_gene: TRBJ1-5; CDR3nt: TGTGCCAGCAGCTATACGGTAGATCAGCCCCAGCATTTT; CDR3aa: CASSYTVDQPQHF
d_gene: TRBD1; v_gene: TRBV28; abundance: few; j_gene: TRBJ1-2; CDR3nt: TGTGCCAGCAGTCTTAGCCGGACAGGGAGATATGGCTACACCTTC; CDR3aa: CASSLSRTGRYGYTF
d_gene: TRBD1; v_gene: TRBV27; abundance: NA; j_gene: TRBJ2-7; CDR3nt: TGTGCCAGCATCCGTTGGACAGGGGACACCTACGAGCAGTACTTC; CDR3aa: CASIRWTGDTYEQYF
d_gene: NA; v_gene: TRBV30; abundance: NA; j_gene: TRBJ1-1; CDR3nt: TGTGCCTGGAGTCCGAGCCACCCGAACACTGAAGCTTTCTTT; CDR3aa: CAWSPSHPNTEAFF
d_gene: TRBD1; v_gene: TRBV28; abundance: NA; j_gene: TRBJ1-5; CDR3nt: TGTGCCAGCAGTAAGGACAGGGAGCCCCAGCATTTT; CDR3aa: CASSKDREPQHF
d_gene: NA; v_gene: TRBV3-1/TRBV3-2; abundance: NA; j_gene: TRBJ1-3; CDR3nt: TGTGCCAGCAGCCCGACGGTGGGCGAGTCTGGAAACACCATATATTTT; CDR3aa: CASSPTVGESGNTIYF
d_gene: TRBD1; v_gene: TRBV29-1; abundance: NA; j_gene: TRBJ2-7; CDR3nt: TGCAGCGTTGAAGTAGATGGGACAGTCTACGAGCAGTACTTC; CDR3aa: CSVEVDGTVYEQYF
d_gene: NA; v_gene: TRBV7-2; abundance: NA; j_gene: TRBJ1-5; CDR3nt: TGTGCCAGCAGCTTAGAGCAGTCACGGGATCAGCCCCAGCATTTT; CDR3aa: CASSLEQSRDQPQHF
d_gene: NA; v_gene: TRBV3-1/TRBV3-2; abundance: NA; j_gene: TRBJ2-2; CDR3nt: TGTGCCAGCAGCCAAGCGGGGGAGCTGTTTTTT; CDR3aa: CASSQAGELFF
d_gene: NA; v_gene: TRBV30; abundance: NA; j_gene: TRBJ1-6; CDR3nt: TGTGCCTGGAGTGTATCTTTCTTTTTAGGGAGCCAGGATAATTCACCCCTCCACTTT; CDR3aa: CAWSVSFFLGSQDNSPLHF
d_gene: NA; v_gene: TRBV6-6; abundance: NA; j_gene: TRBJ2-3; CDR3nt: TGTGCCAGCAGCCCAGATCACGATACGCAGTATTTT; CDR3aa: CASSPDHDTQYF
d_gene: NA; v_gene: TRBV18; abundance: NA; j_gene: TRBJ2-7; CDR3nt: TGTGCCAGCTCACCCATAGAGACCGGGACAAGCGAGCAGTACTTC; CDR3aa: CASSPIETGTSEQYF
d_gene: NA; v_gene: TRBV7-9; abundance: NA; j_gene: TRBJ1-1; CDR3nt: TGTGCCAGCAGCTTAAATTCAGGGAACCCTGAAGCTTTCTTT; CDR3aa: CASSLNSGNPEAFF
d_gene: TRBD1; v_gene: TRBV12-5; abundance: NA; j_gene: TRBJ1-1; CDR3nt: TGTGCTAGTGGTTCGGGACAGGGGAAGAACACTGAAGCTTTCTTT; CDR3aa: CASGSGQGKNTEAFF
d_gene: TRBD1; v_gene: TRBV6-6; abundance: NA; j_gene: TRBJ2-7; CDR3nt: TGTGCCAGCAGTCCCCGGGGACAGGGGTACGAGCAGTACTTC; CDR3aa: CASSPRGQGYEQYF
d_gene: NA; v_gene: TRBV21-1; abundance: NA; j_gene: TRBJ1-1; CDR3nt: TGTGCCAGCAGCAAAGGGGAGGATGGAGGGGAGGACACTGAAGCTTTCTTT; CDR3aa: CASSKGEDGGEDTEAFF
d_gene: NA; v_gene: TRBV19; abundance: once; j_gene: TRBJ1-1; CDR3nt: TGTGCCAGTAGTGCGTGGGACACCGTGAACACTGAAGCTTTCTTT; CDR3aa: CASSAWDTVNTEAFF
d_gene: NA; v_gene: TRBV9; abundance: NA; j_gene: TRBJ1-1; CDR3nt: TGTGCCAGCAGCGTAGAAGGAGGGGACACTGAAGCTTTCTTT; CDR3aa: CASSVEGGDTEAFF
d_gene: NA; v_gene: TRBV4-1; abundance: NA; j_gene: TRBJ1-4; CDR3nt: TGCGCCAGCAGCCCCCGAGGGCAGGGGTATGAAAAACTGTTTTTT; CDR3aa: CASSPRGQGYEKLFF
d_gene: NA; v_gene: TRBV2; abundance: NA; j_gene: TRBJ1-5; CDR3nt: TGTGCCAGCAGTGAAGCCGGGGGGAATCAGCCCCAGCATTTT; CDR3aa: CASSEAGGNQPQHF
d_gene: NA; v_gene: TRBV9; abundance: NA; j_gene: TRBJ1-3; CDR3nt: TGTGCCAGCAGCGTAGAGAGGGGGGGACTCTCTGGAAACACCATATATTTT; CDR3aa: CASSVERGGLSGNTIYF